Below, 17 T cell receptor beta chains from the same sample are listed, as sequenced in a study of blood T cell repertoires in COVID-19. Assay used: immunoSEQ multiplex PCR; TCRdb lists only in-frame clones, some missing. Among around 160,000 clones listed, 80% to 90% were seen once. Sequenced material: peripheral blood. The receptor source for this set is a human donor in a cohort sampled during active COVID-19.

The chain recombines TRBV12-3 or TRBV12-4 with TRBJ1-1; 8 nucleotides match TRBD1. The junction had 5 bases not matched to a gene; V was cut back by 7 bases and J by 4 bases. The CDR3 totals 13 residues. The CDR3 DNA is TGTGCCAGCAACTACGACAGGGGCACTGAAGCTTTCTTT. Translated: CASNYDRGTEAFF.

The chain uses TRBV9 and TRBJ2-1, with 10 bases fitting TRBD1. Germline V gene data show CDR1 as SGDLS and CDR2 as YYNGEE. Trimming took 3 bases from V and 4 from J; bases not matched to a gene: 4. This CDR3 region has 15 residues. The CDR3 DNA is TGTGCCAGCAGCGAGGGGGGACAGGGGTACAATGAGCAGTTCTTC. The encoded protein is CASSEGGQGYNEQFF.

V usage is TRBV3-1 (or the pseudogene TRBV3-2) and J usage is TRBJ1-1; the match to TRBD1 covers 7 bases. The germline V gene has CDR1 LGHDT and CDR2 YNNKEL (reference sequence). J was trimmed by 3 bases and V by 4 bases; bases with no gene match: 2. The CDR3 has 13 residues. CDR3 protein: CASSRQGDTEAFF. In DNA form, the CDR3 reads TGTGCCAGCAGCCGACAGGGAGACACTGAAGCTTTCTTT.

V usage is TRBV12-5 and J usage is TRBJ2-1; no clear D. V dropped 0 bases and J dropped 5 bases, with 5 bases sitting between them. Germline CDR1 LGHNT, CDR2 FRNRAP. The CDR3 runs 13 residues. For the CDR3, the DNA is TGTGCTAGTGGTTTGGTACTGGACAATGAGCAGTTCTTC. Amino acid sequence: CASGLVLDNEQFF.

The rearrangement links TRBV27 to TRBJ1-1; D call uncertain. Germline V gene data show CDR1 as MNHEY and CDR2 as SMNVEV (reference sequence). V was clipped by 5 bases and J by 6 bases, with 10 bases between them. The CDR3 contains 12 residues. The CDR3 region has the DNA TGTGCCAGCAGTCCGTGGGGAGCTGAAGCTTTCTTT. It specifies CASSPWGAEAFF.

This chain joins TRBV3-1 (or the pseudogene TRBV3-2) and TRBJ1-5; 9 bases are shared with TRBD1. This CDR3 has 19 amino acids. Per germline, CDR1 LGHDT and CDR2 YNNKEL (reference sequence). The J segment lost 2 bases and the V segment lost 3 bases, leaving 14 bases of the junction unmatched. CDR3 protein: CASSHWGQGVPFGNQPQHF. In nucleotides, the CDR3 is TGTGCCAGCAGCCACTGGGGACAGGGTGTACCCTTCGGCAATCAGCCCCAGCATTTT.

This clone was picked up many times. In nucleotides, the CDR3 is TGTGCCAGCAGTGAGACGACTAGAAGCAATGAGCAGTTCTTC. It is translated as CASSETTRSNEQFF. The V and J genes are TRBV2 and TRBJ2-1, with a weak D call TRBD2 (6 bases). V lost 3 bases and J lost 6, with 12 bases in between. The CDR3 runs to 14 residues. Per the germline V gene, CDR1 is SNHLY and CDR2 is FYNNEI.

The J gene is TRBJ1-1, the V gene TRBV7-2, with 7 bases matching TRBD1. The germline CDR1 and CDR2 sequences are SGHTA and FQGNSA. The junction had 9 bases not matched to a gene; V was cut back by 4 bases and J by 4 bases. The CDR3 length is 15 residues. CDR3 nucleotides: TGTGCCAGCAGCTCCGAAGGGGGCGCGATCACTGAAGCTTTCTTT. Protein: CASSSEGGAITEAFF.

The J gene is TRBJ1-3, the V gene TRBV19, with D uncertain. The germline V gene has CDR1 LNHDA and CDR2 SQIVND (reference sequence). CDR3 length: 14 residues. V was trimmed by 6 bases and J by 2 bases, leaving 11 bases between them. The CDR3 sequence is CASSRFSPGNTIYF. In nucleotides, the CDR3 is TGTGCCAGTAGCAGATTCTCTCCTGGAAACACCATATATTTT.

This clone was detected a few times. The chain is built from TRBV3-1 (or the pseudogene TRBV3-2) and TRBJ1-1; D uncertain. Trimming pared 4 bases from V and 5 bases from J, leaving 11 bases between. The CDR3 spans 13 residues. Germline V lookup: CDR1 LGHDT, CDR2 YNNKEL (reference sequence). The CDR3 DNA reads as TGTGCCAGCAGCCTTCCGGGAGGGACTGAAGCTTTCTTT. Protein: CASSLPGGTEAFF.

The chain links TRBV30 to TRBJ1-3; tentative D call: TRBD1 (6 bases). CDR1 is GTSNPN, CDR2 SVGIG, per germline (reference sequence). Trimming pared 2 bases from V and 0 bases from J, leaving 11 bases between. This CDR3 is built from 15 residues. The CDR3 sequence: CAWSKDRISGNTIYF. The CDR3, as DNA: TGTGCCTGGAGTAAGGACAGAATCTCTGGAAACACCATATATTTT.

The V call is TRBV7-2, the J call TRBJ2-5; D might be TRBD2 (5 bases). The CDR3 extends over 16 amino acids. CDR1 is SGHTA, CDR2 FQGNSA, per germline. The V end lost 2 bases, the J end lost 5 bases, and 18 bases lay between the germline ends. CDR3 bases: TGTGCCAGCAGCTTAATGGCTACCATGCGAGGGGAGACCCAGTACTTC. Encoded protein: CASSLMATMRGETQYF.

CDR3: CASRRPGTGLGYTF. The CDR3 bases are TGTGCCAGCAGGCGTCCCGGGACAGGGTTAGGCTACACCTTC. The gene calls are TRBV28 and TRBJ1-2, with TRBD1 matching over 9 bases. From germline, CDR1 is MDHEN and CDR2 SYDVKM. Trimming took 6 bases from V and 8 from J; bases not matched to a gene: 10. The CDR3 has 14 residues.

The chain recombines TRBV4-2 with TRBJ2-1; maybe TRBD1 (5 bases). CDR3 length equals 14 residues. Trimming removed 6 bases at V and 5 bases at J, with 14 bases between. Germline CDR1 and CDR2: LGHNA and YNFKEQ. CDR3 sequence: CASSPILGDNEQFF. The CDR3 bases are TGTGCCAGCAGTCCAATCTTAGGGGACAATGAGCAGTTCTTC.

The chain carries TRBV29-1 and TRBJ2-2; 15 nucleotides align to TRBD2. The CDR3 consists of 17 residues. V lost 7 bases to trimming and J lost 0 bases; unmatched junction nucleotides: 6. In germline, CDR1 is SQVTM, CDR2 ANQGSEA. The CDR3 spells CSARGTSGGTNTGELFF. In DNA, the CDR3 is TGCAGCGCCCGGGGGACTAGCGGGGGGACGAACACCGGGGAGCTGTTTTTT.

The gene calls are TRBV3-1 (or the pseudogene TRBV3-2) and TRBJ1-1; D is possibly TRBD1 (5 bases). V dropped 0 bases and J dropped 3 bases, with 5 bases sitting between them. The CDR3 is 13 residues long. Germline V gives CDR1 LGHDT, CDR2 YNNKEL (reference sequence). The CDR3 DNA sequence: TGTGCCAGCAGCCAAGACAGGGACACTGAAGCTTTCTTT. It encodes CASSQDRDTEAFF.

The rearrangement links TRBV11-2 to TRBJ2-1, with D possibly matching TRBD2 (7 bases). V lost 5 bases to trimming and J lost 2 bases, with 13 bases between them. CDR1 is SGHAT, CDR2 FQNNGV, per germline. The CDR3 totals 15 residues. CDR3 protein: CASSPREGAYNEQFF. The CDR3 DNA sequence: TGTGCCAGCAGCCCCAGGGAGGGGGCCTACAATGAGCAGTTCTTC.